This passage covers 13 T cell receptor beta chains from one sample sequenced in a study of blood T cell repertoires in COVID-19. Using immunoSEQ multiplex PCR, the repertoire was profiled, and TCRdb retains in-frame clones only, with some absent. The sample has fewer than 350,000 clones, 70% to 90% seen once; the top ten hold 9.5% to 15%. The sequenced sample consisted of peripheral blood. Receptor source: a woman between 25 and 40 years old with COVID-19, enrolled during active disease.

This rearrangement joins TRBV12-3 or TRBV12-4 to TRBJ2-7; TRBD2 is a possible D gene (6 bases). Between the trimmed V and J ends, which lost 3 bases and 9 bases, there was a span of 15 bases. CDR3 length equals 13 residues. The CDR3 bases are TGTGCCAGCAGTTTCCGTGGGACTCGTGGGCAGTACTTC. Translated, it gives CASSFRGTRGQYF.

The chain is built from TRBV28 and TRBJ1-4; 12 nucleotides line up with TRBD1. Germline V CDR1 and CDR2: MDHEN, SYDVKM. V lost 5 bases to trimming and J lost 8 bases; unmatched junction nucleotides: 6. This CDR3 spans 15 amino acids. As DNA, the CDR3 is TGTGCCAGCAGTCCCCGGGACAGGGGGCGGGAAAAACTGTTTTTT. This translates into CASSPRDRGREKLFF.

CDR3 bases: TGTGCCAGCAGTTACGCTAGCTCTGGGAGCAATCAGCCCCAGCATTTT. It translates to CASSYASSGSNQPQHF. V and J are TRBV6-6 and TRBJ1-5; the D is unclear. This CDR3 is built from 16 residues. Germline assignment: CDR1 MNHNY and CDR2 SVGAGI (reference sequence). Trimming cost V 2 bases and J 1 base, with 12 bases left between them.

The V call is TRBV6-5, the J call TRBJ2-2; D is uncertain. CDR3 length: 13 amino acids. Trimming cost V 10 bases and J 6 bases, with 15 bases left between them. Germline V gene sequence: CDR1 MNHEY, CDR2 SVGAGI. This CDR3 is CATLAKRAGELFF. The CDR3 nucleotides are TGTGCCACCCTTGCTAAAAGAGCCGGGGAGCTGTTTTTT.

The chain recombines TRBV7-9 with TRBJ1-2; tentatively, D is TRBD1 (5 bases). V was shortened by 2 bases and J by 5 bases, with 24 bases between the two germline ends. Germline V CDR1 and CDR2: SEHNR, FQNEAQ (reference sequence). This CDR3 contains 18 residues. Here the CDR3 DNA reads TGTGCCAGCAGCTTATGGGGCGGGGCAGGCCCCAAGGATTATGGCTACACCTTC. Protein product: CASSLWGGAGPKDYGYTF.

The V gene is TRBV5-4, the J gene TRBJ2-5, with a tentative D call TRBD1 (5 bases). Deletions cut 1 base from V and 2 bases from J, with 9 bases between. The V gene's germline CDR1 is SGHNT and CDR2 YYREEE (reference sequence). CDR3 length equals 14 residues. CDR3 bases: TGTGCCAGCAGCTTGAGGCCAGGGCAAGAGACCCAGTACTTC. It specifies CASSLRPGQETQYF.

The rearrangement links TRBV27 to TRBJ1-2; D may be TRBD1 (5 bases). V gave up 7 bases and J gave up 3 bases, with 15 bases separating them. Germline CDR1 is MNHEY and CDR2 is SMNVEV (reference sequence). The CDR3 covers 14 residues. In DNA form, the CDR3 reads TGTGCCAGCACCCAAATCGGGGGGGACTATGGCTACACCTTC. Its translation is CASTQIGGDYGYTF.

The rearrangement links TRBV9 to TRBJ2-2; D is uncertain. The germline CDR1 and CDR2 sequences are SGDLS and YYNGEE. This CDR3 comprises 14 residues. Trimming removed 3 bases from V and 1 base from J, with 7 bases in between. The CDR3 bases are TGTGCCAGCAGCGCAACAAGGAACACCGGGGAGCTGTTTTTT. Residues: CASSATRNTGELFF.

Only a few counts were recorded for this clone. The chain has TRBV2 and TRBJ2-1; possibly TRBD2 for D (5 bases). Germline lookup yields CDR1 SNHLY and CDR2 FYNNEI. The CDR3 contains 16 residues. Trimming left V 10 bases short and J 3 bases short, with 22 bases between. CDR3 residues: CAILPEGNVHYNEQFF. CDR3 nucleotide sequence: TGTGCCATCCTACCTGAGGGCAATGTCCACTACAATGAGCAGTTCTTC.

The rearrangement uses TRBV7-9 and TRBJ1-2, with TRBD1 matching 10 bases. V shed 5 bases and J 4 bases; nucleotides not matched to a gene: 7. The germline V gene has CDR1 SEHNR and CDR2 FQNEAQ (reference sequence). The CDR3 has 15 amino acids. CDR3 sequence (DNA): TGTGCCAGCAGCCGCAGGGACAGGGGAGTCTATGGCTACACCTTC. As protein: CASSRRDRGVYGYTF.

The rearrangement links TRBV20-1 to TRBJ2-1, with 7 bases aligning to TRBD2. The junction had 5 bases not matched to a gene; V was cut back by 3 bases and J by 0 bases. The germline V gene encodes CDR1 DFQATT and CDR2 SNEGSKA (reference sequence). The CDR3 runs 15 residues. Here the CDR3 reads CSASWGGSSYNEQFF. The CDR3 DNA sequence: TGCAGTGCTAGTTGGGGGGGGAGCTCCTACAATGAGCAGTTCTTC.

The J gene is TRBJ1-2, the V gene TRBV30, with D possibly being TRBD1 (5 bases). This CDR3 has 12 amino acids. Trimming stripped 7 bases from V and 7 bases from J, with 16 bases between. Germline assignment: CDR1 GTSNPN and CDR2 SVGIG (reference sequence). CDR3 loop: CAYQEGPGGYTF. CDR3 DNA: TGTGCCTACCAGGAGGGGCCGGGTGGCTACACCTTC.

The genes are TRBV6-5 and TRBJ2-7, with D perhaps TRBD1 (6 bases). The CDR3 extends over 15 amino acids. Looked up from germline, CDR1 is MNHEY and CDR2 is SVGAGI. Trimming shortened V by 0 bases and J by 4 bases, and 13 bases separated the two germline ends. The DNA for the CDR3 is TGTGCCAGCAGTTACTCGCCCAGGGGCGGGTACGAGCAGTACTTC. Residues: CASSYSPRGGYEQYF.